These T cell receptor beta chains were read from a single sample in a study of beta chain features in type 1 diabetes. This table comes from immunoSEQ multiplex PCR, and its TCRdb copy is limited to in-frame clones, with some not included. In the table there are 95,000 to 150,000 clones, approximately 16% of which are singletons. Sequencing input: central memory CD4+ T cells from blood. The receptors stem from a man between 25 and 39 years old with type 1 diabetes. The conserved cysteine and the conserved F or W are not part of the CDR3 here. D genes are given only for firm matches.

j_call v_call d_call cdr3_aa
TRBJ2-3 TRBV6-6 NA ASSYQWGQGDTQY
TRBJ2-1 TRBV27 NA ASSIQGWGGDEQF
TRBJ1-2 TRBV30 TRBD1 ARQGKDVWGYT
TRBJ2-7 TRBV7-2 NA ASSLGHGNSYEQY
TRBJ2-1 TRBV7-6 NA ASSLSLAYEQF
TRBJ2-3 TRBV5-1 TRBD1 ASSSGQGWTDTQY
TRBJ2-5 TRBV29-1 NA SVFQQETQY
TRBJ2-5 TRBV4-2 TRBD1 ASSQEGGWQETQY
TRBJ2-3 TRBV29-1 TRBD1 SAFSRQGDFTDTQY
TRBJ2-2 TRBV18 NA ASSPPQAGELF
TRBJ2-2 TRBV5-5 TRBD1 ASSGQGAPTGELF
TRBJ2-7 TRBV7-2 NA ASSSHGGEQY
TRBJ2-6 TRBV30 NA AQWRSGANVLT
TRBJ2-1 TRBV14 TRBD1 ASSSNWGQGYNEQF
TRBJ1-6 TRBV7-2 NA ASSLGAISLSPLH
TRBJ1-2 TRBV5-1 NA ASSLGQGGGYT
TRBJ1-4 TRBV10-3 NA AISEGSNGEKLF
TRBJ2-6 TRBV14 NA ASSPLGQSGANVLT
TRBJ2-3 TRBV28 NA ASTGGGPTDTQY
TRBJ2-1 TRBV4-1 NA ASSPSGGGVSNEQF
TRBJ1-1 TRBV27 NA ASRSPRSWNTEAF
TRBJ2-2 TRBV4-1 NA ASSLNQLSGELF
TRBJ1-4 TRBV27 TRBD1 ASSQTGNGEKLF
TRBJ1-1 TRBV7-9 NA ASSLAGDTEAF
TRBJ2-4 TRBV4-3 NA ASSGGGVRNIQY
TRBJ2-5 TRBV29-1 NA SVGTPQETQY
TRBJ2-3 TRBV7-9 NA ASSPRGNLDTQY
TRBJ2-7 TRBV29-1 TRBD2 SVGEGSKQY
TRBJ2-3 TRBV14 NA ASSQQYTQY
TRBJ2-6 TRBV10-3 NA AINNEGGSGANVLT
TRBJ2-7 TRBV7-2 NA ASSLHRDSYEQY
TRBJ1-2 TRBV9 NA ASSVYGYT
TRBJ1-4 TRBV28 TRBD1 ASSTSLRGPGKLF
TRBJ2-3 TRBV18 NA ASSPFGDTQY
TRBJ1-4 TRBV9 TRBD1 ANQGAANEKLF
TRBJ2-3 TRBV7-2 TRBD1 ASSADRARGSTQY
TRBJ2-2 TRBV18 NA ASSPVDSANTGELF
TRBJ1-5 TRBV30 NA AWSRGSGNQPQH
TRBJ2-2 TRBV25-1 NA ASSENRGYTGELF
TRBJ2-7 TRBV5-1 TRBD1 ASSLGDRGRVRGSYEQY
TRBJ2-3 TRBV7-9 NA ASSLVGDTQY
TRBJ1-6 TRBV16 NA ASSLGGGNSPLH
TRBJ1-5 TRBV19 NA ASSLTSSGTDWDQPQH
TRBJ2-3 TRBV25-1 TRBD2 ASSDELAGGLDTQY
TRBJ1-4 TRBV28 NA ASSLRGNEKLF
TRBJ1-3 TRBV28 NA ASSWGTVGNTIY
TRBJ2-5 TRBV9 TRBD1 ASSVAGTAQETQY
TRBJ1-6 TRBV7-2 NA ASSPLAGQNNSPLH
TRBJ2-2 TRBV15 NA ATSRRSQVTGELF
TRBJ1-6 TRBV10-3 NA AIKDRMDSPLH
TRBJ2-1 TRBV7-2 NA ASSRTLNEQF